This TCR beta chain comes out of a study of cytomegalovirus exposure and HLA in healthy donors. Primers for the PCR totalled 60 Vbeta and 13 Jbeta. Data came from immunoSEQ multiplex PCR; TCRdb stores just in-frame clones and leaves some out. This table holds around 180,000 clones, approximately 88% found once. The sequence was collected from a boy aged 5-17 years in good health and CMV-seronegative. Sequenced sample: PBMCs.

For the CDR3, the DNA is TGTGCCAGCAGTCAGACAGGGAACACTGAAGCTTTCTTT. Translating gives CASSQTGNTEAFF. The rearrangement joins TRBV7-2 to TRBJ1-1, with D maybe TRBD1 (6 bases). Germline V CDR1 and CDR2: SGHTA, FQGNSA. The CDR3 spans 13 residues. Trimming shortened V by 6 bases and J by 1 base, and 9 bases separated the two germline ends.